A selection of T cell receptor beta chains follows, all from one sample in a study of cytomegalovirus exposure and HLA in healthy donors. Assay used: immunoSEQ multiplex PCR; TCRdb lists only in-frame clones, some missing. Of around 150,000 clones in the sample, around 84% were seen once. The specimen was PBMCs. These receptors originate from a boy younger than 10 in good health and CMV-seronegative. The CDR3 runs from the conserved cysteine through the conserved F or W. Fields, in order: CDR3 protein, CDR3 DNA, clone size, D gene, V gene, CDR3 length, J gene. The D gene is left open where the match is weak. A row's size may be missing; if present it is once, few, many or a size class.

CDR3 protein: CASSATFRVNTEAFF
CDR3 DNA: TGTGCCAGCAGCGCGACCTTCAGGGTGAACACTGAAGCTTTCTTT
clone size: few
D gene: NA
V gene: TRBV11-2
CDR3 length: 15
J gene: TRBJ1-1

CDR3 protein: CASSLGWDSYEQYF
CDR3 DNA: TGTGCCAGCAGCTTAGGATGGGACAGCTACGAGCAGTACTTC
clone size: NA
D gene: TRBD1
V gene: TRBV11-1
CDR3 length: 14
J gene: TRBJ2-7

CDR3 protein: CASSEGTGAYGYTF
CDR3 DNA: TGTGCCAGCAGTGAGGGGACAGGGGCCTATGGCTACACCTTC
clone size: many
D gene: TRBD1
V gene: TRBV6-1
CDR3 length: 14
J gene: TRBJ1-2

CDR3 protein: CASRPVAGGSEQYF
CDR3 DNA: TGTGCCAGCAGACCCGTCGCGGGAGGGAGCGAGCAGTACTTC
clone size: NA
D gene: TRBD2
V gene: TRBV5-4
CDR3 length: 14
J gene: TRBJ2-7

CDR3 protein: CASSIRGPPGTEAFF
CDR3 DNA: TGTGCCAGTAGTATCAGGGGCCCGCCGGGGACTGAAGCTTTCTTT
clone size: NA
D gene: NA
V gene: TRBV19
CDR3 length: 15
J gene: TRBJ1-1

CDR3 protein: CASTFRNEQFF
CDR3 DNA: TGTGCCAGCACCTTTCGTAATGAGCAGTTCTTC
clone size: NA
D gene: NA
V gene: TRBV11-2
CDR3 length: 11
J gene: TRBJ2-1

CDR3 protein: CASSAPPGSGSQPQHF
CDR3 DNA: TGTGCCAGCAGTGCCCCCCCAGGGTCCGGTAGTCAGCCCCAGCATTTT
clone size: NA
D gene: NA
V gene: TRBV6-1
CDR3 length: 16
J gene: TRBJ1-5

CDR3 protein: CASSYTLTGGGQPQHF
CDR3 DNA: TGTGCCAGTAGTTACACTCTGACAGGGGGCGGTCAGCCCCAGCATTTT
clone size: NA
D gene: TRBD1
V gene: TRBV19
CDR3 length: 16
J gene: TRBJ1-5

CDR3 protein: CASSASLNTEAFF
CDR3 DNA: TGTGCCAGCAGTGCCTCACTCAACACTGAAGCTTTCTTT
clone size: NA
D gene: NA
V gene: TRBV6-4
CDR3 length: 13
J gene: TRBJ1-1

CDR3 protein: CASSLVGQGGFSYNSPLHF
CDR3 DNA: TGTGCCAGCAGCTTAGTAGGGCAGGGAGGTTTCTCCTATAATTCACCCCTCCACTTT
clone size: NA
D gene: NA
V gene: TRBV7-2
CDR3 length: 19
J gene: TRBJ1-6